Presented here are 5 T cell receptor beta chains from one specimen sequenced in a study of blood T cell repertoires in COVID-19. Using immunoSEQ multiplex PCR, the repertoire was profiled, and TCRdb retains in-frame clones only, with some absent. Among approximately 180,000 clones, roughly three quarters were seen once, and the ten largest hold 17%. The specimen was PBMCs or T cells enriched from blood (not recorded which). Receptor source: a woman aged 45-59 years with acute COVID-19.

V usage is TRBV6-5 and J usage is TRBJ1-5; no definite D call. V shed 0 bases and J shed 6 bases, with 12 bases lying between them. The CDR3 totals 15 residues. CDR1 and CDR2 from the germline V gene are MNHEY and SVGAGI. DNA for the CDR3: TGTGCCAGCAGTTACTCGTTTCAGAGGGCTCAGCCCCAGCATTTT. This codes for CASSYSFQRAQPQHF.

The chain carries TRBV28 and TRBJ2-2; 9 nucleotides align to TRBD1. CDR1 is MDHEN, CDR2 SYDVKM, per germline. With V trimmed by 5 bases and J by 5 bases, 9 bases remained unmatched. This CDR3 is built from 16 residues. CDR3 in amino acids: CASSGTGTGKTGELFF. For the CDR3, the DNA is TGTGCCAGCAGTGGAACCGGGACAGGGAAAACCGGGGAGCTGTTTTTT. The whole variable domain, remainder taken from reference TRBV28 and TRBJ2-2, is DVKVTQSSRYLVKRTGEKVFLECVQDMDHENMFWYRQDPGLGLRLIYFSYDVKMKEKGDIPEGYSVSREKKERFSLILESASTNQTSMYLCASSGTGTGKTGELFFGEGSRLTVL.

The V gene is TRBV4-3, the J gene TRBJ1-5, with 10 nucleotides matching TRBD1. V lost 1 base and J lost 2; bases outside the gene matches: 2. The CDR3 is made up of 16 amino acids. CDR1 and CDR2 (germline): LGHNA, YSLEER. CDR3 sequence: CASSQGTGGGNQPQHF. The CDR3 region has the DNA TGCGCCAGCAGCCAAGGGACAGGGGGTGGCAATCAGCCCCAGCATTTT.

The V and J genes are TRBV28 and TRBJ2-1, with 11 bases aligning to TRBD1. Unmatched junction bases numbered 5, after V lost 3 bases and J lost 7 bases. This CDR3 comprises 15 residues. Germline loops: CDR1 MDHEN, CDR2 SYDVKM. CDR3: CASSFLGQGVNEQFF. The DNA for the CDR3 is TGTGCCAGCAGTTTTCTGGGACAGGGGGTGAATGAGCAGTTCTTC.

The V and J genes are TRBV28 and TRBJ2-5; 10 bases line up with TRBD1. Germline CDR1 is MDHEN and CDR2 is SYDVKM. The CDR3 is 16 residues long. J was trimmed by 2 bases and V by 6 bases; bases with no gene match: 9. The chain's CDR3 is CASRQPPGQGQETQYF. The CDR3 bases are TGTGCCAGCAGACAGCCTCCGGGACAGGGGCAAGAGACCCAGTACTTC.